This is a list of T cell receptor beta chains from one sample in a study of blood T cells in healthy people across ages. TCRdb re-called the 5' RACE reads through MiXCR, storing one row per CDR3 protein. The repertoire has over 1,500,000 distinct CDR3 sequences, about 39% of them found once; the top ten carry more than 20%. Sequencing used blood. Receptors originate from a human donor in good health. Both conserved end residues are part of each CDR3. The D gene is left open where the match is weak. Not every row has a clone size; where given, it reads once, few, many or a size class.

NA	NA	TRBV3-1	16	TRBJ1-4	CASSQVGARRNEKLFF	TGTGCCAGCAGCCAAGTAGGGGCCCGACGGAATGAAAAACTGTTTTTT
NA	NA	TRBV5-1	14	TRBJ1-1	CASSRTLENTEAFF	TGCGCCAGCAGTCGGACCCTGGAGAACACTGAAGCTTTCTTT
NA	NA	TRBV12-3/TRBV12-4	13	TRBJ1-1	CASNGGPQPEAFF	TGTGCCAGCAACGGGGGGCCCCAACCTGAAGCTTTCTTT
NA	NA	TRBV29-1	12	TRBJ1-1	CSVEGWGTEAFF	TGCAGCGTTGAGGGTTGGGGCACTGAAGCTTTCTTT
NA	many	TRBV27	12	TRBJ2-1	CASSFQGDEQFF	TGTGCCAGCAGTTTCCAAGGCGATGAGCAGTTCTTC
TRBD1	few	TRBV5-1	14	TRBJ1-2	CASSWDRVSYGYTF	TGCGCCAGCAGCTGGGACAGGGTGTCCTATGGCTACACCTTC
TRBD1	few	TRBV25-1	17	TRBJ1-2	CASSEYFSDREDYGYTF	TGTGCCAGCAGTGAATATTTTTCAGACAGGGAAGACTATGGCTACACCTTC
NA	NA	TRBV20-1	13	TRBJ1-2	CSASLTTYYGYTF	TGCAGTGCTAGTTTGACTACTTACTATGGCTACACCTTC
NA	NA	TRBV29-1	11	TRBJ1-2	CSVMAAYGYTF	TGCAGCGTTATGGCAGCCTATGGCTACACCTTC
TRBD2	few	TRBV5-1	19	TRBJ2-6	CASSPVTTSGGSGANVLTF	TGCGCCAGCAGCCCGGTAACGACTAGCGGGGGCTCTGGGGCCAACGTCCTGACTTTC
TRBD1	NA	TRBV20-1	14	TRBJ2-3	CSALQGARTDTQYF	TGCAGTGCCCTACAGGGGGCTCGGACAGATACGCAGTATTTT
NA	few	TRBV11-2	19	TRBJ2-5	CASSLVHSAPSAELETQYF	TGTGCCAGCAGCTTAGTTCATTCGGCACCCAGCGCCGAACTAGAGACCCAGTACTTC
TRBD1	many	TRBV29-1	14	TRBJ2-4	CSVGSTGATEEQYF	TGCAGCGTGGGATCAACAGGGGCTACGGAGGAGCAGTACTTC
NA	NA	TRBV29-1	16	TRBJ2-3	CSVEGGGWISTDTQYF	TGCAGCGTTGAGGGAGGGGGTTGGATTAGCACAGATACGCAGTATTTT
NA	once	TRBV4-3	12	TRBJ1-2	CASSQEGDGYTF	TGCGCCAGCAGCCAAGAGGGGGATGGCTACACCTTC
TRBD1	NA	TRBV20-1	14	TRBJ2-7	CSATRDRLTYEQYF	TGCAGTGCTACTCGGGACAGGCTTACGTACGAGCAGTACTTC
NA	NA	TRBV29-1	17	TRBJ1-4	CSVERIRLGTTNEKLFF	TGCAGCGTTGAAAGGATCAGATTAGGTACAACTAATGAAAAACTGTTTTTT
NA	NA	TRBV20-1	15	TRBJ1-1	CSARRAGAMNTEAFF	TGCAGTGCTAGACGAGCCGGGGCCATGAACACTGAAGCTTTCTTT
NA	NA	TRBV4-1	16	TRBJ2-3	CASSLGLTTSTDTQYF	TGCGCCAGCAGCCTGGGACTTACTACTAGCACAGATACGCAGTATTTT
NA	NA	TRBV6-2/TRBV6-3	18	TRBJ2-1	CASSYGAGSNAYYNEQFF	TGTGCCAGCAGTTACGGCGCGGGGAGCAACGCATACTACAATGAGCAGTTCTTC
TRBD2	NA	TRBV4-2	17	TRBJ2-1	CASSQTETSGDHNEQFF	TGTGCCAGCAGCCAGACTGAGACTAGCGGGGACCACAATGAGCAGTTCTTC
NA	few	TRBV29-1	14	TRBJ2-6	CSVLSGGGANVLTF	TGCAGCGTTCTTTCTGGGGGTGGGGCCAACGTCCTGACTTTC
NA	NA	TRBV20-1	12	TRBJ2-7	CSARNQGGEQYF	TGCAGTGCTAGAAACCAAGGGGGCGAGCAGTACTTC
TRBD1	NA	TRBV4-3	17	TRBJ2-5	CASSQATPTGYQETQYF	TGCGCCAGCAGCCAAGCGACCCCGACAGGGTACCAAGAGACCCAGTACTTC
NA	few	TRBV6-2/TRBV6-3	16	TRBJ2-3	CASSYSPRTPTVTQYF	TGTGCCAGCAGTTACTCCCCTCGGACCCCTACGGTTACTCAGTATTTT
NA	NA	TRBV18	12	TRBJ2-5	CASSGEKETQYF	TGTGCCAGCTCGGGGGAGAAAGAGACCCAGTACTTC
NA	few	TRBV6-4	14	TRBJ2-3	CASSANLGTDTQYF	TGTGCCAGCAGTGCCAACCTCGGCACAGATACGCAGTATTTT
NA	few	TRBV7-9	13	TRBJ1-2	CASSPLRRGGYTF	TGTGCCAGCAGCCCCCTACGCAGGGGAGGCTACACCTTC
NA	NA	TRBV29-1	11	TRBJ1-2	CSGLLGYGYTF	TGCAGCGGACTCCTGGGGTATGGCTACACCTTC
TRBD2	NA	TRBV4-3	18	TRBJ2-7	CASSQYRRTSGVTYEQYF	TGCGCCAGCAGCCAATACCGGAGGACTAGCGGGGTTACCTACGAGCAGTACTTC
NA	NA	TRBV11-3	14	TRBJ1-4	CASSSTREAEKLFF	TGTGCCAGCAGCTCTACAAGGGAGGCTGAAAAACTGTTTTTT
TRBD1	NA	TRBV6-4	17	TRBJ1-1	CASITGTGVSENTEAFF	TGTGCCAGCATCACCGGTACAGGGGTTTCGGAGAACACTGAAGCTTTCTTT
NA	NA	TRBV6-5	16	TRBJ2-3	CASSNGGAGRTDTQYF	TGTGCCAGCTCCAATGGGGGTGCGGGGCGCACAGATACGCAGTATTTT
NA	once	TRBV12-3/TRBV12-4	16	TRBJ2-2	CASSLGTAANTGELFF	TGTGCCAGCAGTTTGGGGACCGCGGCGAACACCGGGGAGCTGTTTTTT
TRBD1	once	TRBV2	15	TRBJ2-7	CASSSPGQGFLEQYF	TGTGCCAGCAGTTCTCCGGGACAGGGTTTTTTGGAGCAGTACTTC
NA	NA	TRBV5-1	16	TRBJ2-2	CASSSIDRPNTGELFF	TGCGCCAGCAGCTCTATCGACAGGCCGAACACCGGGGAGCTGTTTTTT
TRBD2	NA	TRBV7-2	16	TRBJ2-5	CASSLGWAGGQETQYF	TGTGCCAGCAGCTTAGGTTGGGCGGGGGGACAAGAGACCCAGTACTTC
TRBD2	NA	TRBV20-1	15	TRBJ2-3	CSASIPRAGTDTQYF	TGCAGTGCTAGTATCCCTAGAGCGGGGACAGATACGCAGTATTTT
NA	few	TRBV6-5	14	TRBJ2-5	CASSETQRQETQYF	TGTGCCAGCAGTGAGACCCAGCGCCAAGAGACCCAGTACTTC
TRBD1	NA	TRBV20-1	15	TRBJ1-2	CSARDSRRGPDGYTF	TGCAGTGCTAGAGATTCGCGCAGGGGGCCGGATGGCTACACCTTC
NA	once	TRBV5-1	14	TRBJ1-2	CASSLASRGDGYTF	TGCGCCAGCAGCTTGGCTTCCAGGGGAGATGGCTACACCTTC
NA	few	TRBV7-2	17	TRBJ1-2	CASSPPGIRQENYGYTF	TGTGCCAGCAGCCCCCCAGGGATCAGACAGGAGAACTATGGCTACACCTTC
TRBD1	NA	TRBV12-3/TRBV12-4	17	TRBJ2-5	CASSLPDREGSQETQYF	TGTGCCAGCAGTTTACCGGACAGGGAAGGCTCCCAAGAGACCCAGTACTTC
NA	NA	TRBV9	16	TRBJ2-1	CASSVAHLPLRNEQFF	TGTGCCAGCAGCGTAGCTCATTTGCCCCTACGAAATGAGCAGTTCTTC
TRBD1	NA	TRBV7-2	19	TRBJ2-1	CASSFPGQGVLRVYNEQFF	TGTGCCAGCAGCTTTCCGGGACAGGGAGTACTAAGGGTCTACAATGAGCAGTTCTTC
TRBD1	few	TRBV29-1	15	TRBJ2-7	CSVEDSGQGALEQYF	TGCAGCGTTGAAGATTCAGGCCAGGGGGCCCTCGAGCAGTACTTC
NA	NA	TRBV20-1	13	TRBJ1-1	CSASNPVSTEAFF	TGCAGTGCTAGCAACCCCGTTAGTACTGAAGCTTTCTTT
NA	few	TRBV6-5	14	TRBJ1-4	CASSLFRDNEKLFF	TGTGCCAGCAGTCTCTTCCGGGATAATGAAAAACTGTTTTTT
NA	NA	TRBV20-1	14	TRBJ1-4	CSARETASNEKLFF	TGCAGTGCTAGAGAGACAGCTTCTAATGAAAAACTGTTTTTT
NA	NA	TRBV2	13	TRBJ2-7	CASSGQEDYEQYF	TGTGCCAGCAGTGGACAGGAAGACTACGAGCAGTACTTC
NA	many	TRBV29-1	12	TRBJ2-7	CSARTEAYEQYF	TGCAGCGCACGGACAGAGGCCTACGAGCAGTACTTC
TRBD2	few	TRBV20-1	14	TRBJ2-5	CSARYGGTAETQYF	TGCAGTGCTAGATACGGGGGGACCGCAGAGACCCAGTACTTC
NA	NA	TRBV6-5	14	TRBJ2-7	CASNRGQGSYEQYF	TGTGCCAGCAACCGTGGACAAGGATCCTACGAGCAGTACTTC
NA	NA	TRBV20-1	15	TRBJ1-1	CSARGQLSLNTEAFF	TGCAGTGCTAGAGGTCAACTGAGCTTGAACACTGAAGCTTTCTTT
NA	NA	TRBV29-1	13	TRBJ1-4	CSVLQGVGEKLFF	TGCAGCGTTTTACAGGGAGTAGGGGAAAAACTGTTTTTT
NA	few	TRBV14	14	TRBJ2-7	CASSQDFEGSEQYF	TGTGCCAGCAGCCAAGATTTTGAAGGGAGCGAGCAGTACTTC
NA	few	TRBV29-1	15	TRBJ2-5	CSVETTFKELETQYF	TGCAGCGTTGAAACTACCTTTAAGGAGCTAGAGACCCAGTACTTC
NA	once	TRBV11-2	12	TRBJ1-2	CASSSLHVGYTF	TGTGCCAGCAGCTCACTACATGTGGGCTACACCTTC
NA	few	TRBV20-1	13	TRBJ2-7	CSAQQGPSYEQYF	TGCAGTGCTCAACAGGGACCTTCCTACGAGCAGTACTTC
NA	once	TRBV7-2	17	TRBJ2-6	CASSLRGQTSGDNVLTF	TGTGCCAGCAGCTTACGCGGGCAGACCTCTGGGGACAACGTCCTGACTTTC